Listed below are T cell receptor beta chains from one sample, sequenced in a study of blood T cell repertoires in COVID-19. Assay used: immunoSEQ multiplex PCR; TCRdb lists only in-frame clones, some missing. The sample contains under 250,000 clones, just under 85% of which appear only once. Source material: peripheral blood. The receptors were sampled from a woman aged 55-70 years with active or convalescent COVID-19. Both conserved end residues are part of each CDR3. D genes are given only for firm matches. Only part of the rows carry a size: once, few, many, or a class if the clone is expanded.

v_gene: TRBV19; d_gene: TRBD1; abundance: .; j_gene: TRBJ1-1; CDR3nt: TGTGCCAGCTTGGACAGGGGAGGGTACACTGAAGCTTTCTTT; CDR3aa: CASLDRGGYTEAFF
v_gene: TRBV4-1; d_gene: TRBD1; abundance: .; j_gene: TRBJ1-2; CDR3nt: TGCGCCAGCAGCCAAGATCCTACGGTGGCAGGGGGTTACACCTTC; CDR3aa: CASSQDPTVAGGYTF
v_gene: TRBV12-3/TRBV12-4; d_gene: .; abundance: few; j_gene: TRBJ1-5; CDR3nt: TGTGCCAGCAGTTTAAACAACAATCAGCCCCAGCATTTT; CDR3aa: CASSLNNNQPQHF
v_gene: TRBV6-2/TRBV6-3; d_gene: .; abundance: .; j_gene: TRBJ2-7; CDR3nt: TGTGCCAGCAGTTTCGGGCCACTGACAGAAACTTACGAGCAGTACTTC; CDR3aa: CASSFGPLTETYEQYF
v_gene: TRBV11-3; d_gene: .; abundance: .; j_gene: TRBJ2-5; CDR3nt: TGTGCCAGCAGCTTAGATTGGCGGGGGCAGGTGGAGACCCAGTACTTC; CDR3aa: CASSLDWRGQVETQYF
v_gene: TRBV3-1/TRBV3-2; d_gene: .; abundance: .; j_gene: TRBJ2-7; CDR3nt: TGTGCCAGCAGCCCTAGGGGATACGAGCAGTACTTC; CDR3aa: CASSPRGYEQYF
v_gene: TRBV11-3; d_gene: .; abundance: .; j_gene: TRBJ2-7; CDR3nt: TGTGCCAGCAGCCAAGACAGGGGAGCGGGGGAGCAGTACTTC; CDR3aa: CASSQDRGAGEQYF
v_gene: TRBV7-9; d_gene: .; abundance: .; j_gene: TRBJ2-2; CDR3nt: TGTGCCAGCAGAGGGACGGGGGTCTCGCCGAACACCGGGGAGCTGTTTTTT; CDR3aa: CASRGTGVSPNTGELFF
v_gene: TRBV29-1; d_gene: .; abundance: .; j_gene: TRBJ2-3; CDR3nt: TGCAGCGCTAACACGAACCCGGGACTGCAGTATTTT; CDR3aa: CSANTNPGLQYF
v_gene: TRBV5-1; d_gene: TRBD2; abundance: .; j_gene: TRBJ2-5; CDR3nt: TGCGCCAGCAGCTCTCCTAGCGGTAGAGGGATAGAGACCCAGTACTTC; CDR3aa: CASSSPSGRGIETQYF
v_gene: TRBV5-1; d_gene: .; abundance: .; j_gene: TRBJ2-3; CDR3nt: TGCGCCAGCAGCTTGGACGGGAGCCCTAGCACAGATACGCAGTATTTT; CDR3aa: CASSLDGSPSTDTQYF
v_gene: TRBV5-1; d_gene: .; abundance: .; j_gene: TRBJ2-3; CDR3nt: TGCGCCAGCAGCCCACTAGCGAGTAGGGGGACAGATACGCAGTATTTT; CDR3aa: CASSPLASRGTDTQYF
v_gene: TRBV30; d_gene: .; abundance: once; j_gene: TRBJ1-6; CDR3nt: TGTGCCTGGACCTCCGGGACACTCATTTCACCCCTCCACTTT; CDR3aa: CAWTSGTLISPLHF
v_gene: TRBV6-1; d_gene: .; abundance: .; j_gene: TRBJ2-2; CDR3nt: TGTGCCAGCAGTGAAGAGATGGGGGCGCGAACCGGGGAGCTGTTTTTT; CDR3aa: CASSEEMGARTGELFF
v_gene: TRBV2; d_gene: TRBD2; abundance: .; j_gene: TRBJ2-1; CDR3nt: TGTGCCAGCAGTTTGACTAGCGGGAGATTGGATGAGCAGTTCTTC; CDR3aa: CASSLTSGRLDEQFF
v_gene: TRBV27; d_gene: .; abundance: .; j_gene: TRBJ1-1; CDR3nt: TGTGCCAGCAGTTCGAGGCCTTCTTATATGTTGAACACTGAAGCTTTCTTT; CDR3aa: CASSSRPSYMLNTEAFF
v_gene: TRBV27; d_gene: TRBD1; abundance: .; j_gene: TRBJ1-2; CDR3nt: TGTGCCAGCAGGACAGGGGGCCCCTTATATGGCTACACCTTC; CDR3aa: CASRTGGPLYGYTF
v_gene: TRBV4-2; d_gene: .; abundance: .; j_gene: TRBJ1-1; CDR3nt: TGTGCCAGCAGCCCCTGGTCAGGTATGAACACTGAAGCTTTCTTT; CDR3aa: CASSPWSGMNTEAFF
v_gene: TRBV7-9; d_gene: TRBD2; abundance: .; j_gene: TRBJ2-7; CDR3nt: TGTGCCAGCAGCTACGGGACTAGCGGGAGTGCCTACGAGCAGTACTTC; CDR3aa: CASSYGTSGSAYEQYF
v_gene: TRBV6-6; d_gene: TRBD1; abundance: .; j_gene: TRBJ2-2; CDR3nt: TGTGCCAGCAGTCCCAGGGGGTGGGGCACCGGGGAGCTGTTTTTT; CDR3aa: CASSPRGWGTGELFF
v_gene: TRBV4-1; d_gene: .; abundance: .; j_gene: TRBJ1-6; CDR3nt: TGCGCCAGCAGCCTCCGGGACACAAACTATAATTCACCCCTCCACTTT; CDR3aa: CASSLRDTNYNSPLHF
v_gene: TRBV7-9; d_gene: TRBD1; abundance: .; j_gene: TRBJ2-5; CDR3nt: TGTGCCAGCCAGGGGGCGGACGCGGAGACCCAGTACTTC; CDR3aa: CASQGADAETQYF
v_gene: TRBV4-1; d_gene: TRBD1; abundance: .; j_gene: TRBJ2-2; CDR3nt: TGCGCCAGCAGCCCCACCGGGACAGGGTTGCCCGGGGAGCTGTTTTTT; CDR3aa: CASSPTGTGLPGELFF
v_gene: TRBV12-3/TRBV12-4; d_gene: .; abundance: .; j_gene: TRBJ2-5; CDR3nt: TGTGCCAGCAGTAAACTCGAGACCCAGTACTTC; CDR3aa: CASSKLETQYF
v_gene: TRBV6-5; d_gene: .; abundance: .; j_gene: TRBJ1-1; CDR3nt: TGTGCCAGCAGGAATTCGAGGTACACTGAAGCTTTCTTT; CDR3aa: CASRNSRYTEAFF
v_gene: TRBV7-8; d_gene: TRBD1; abundance: once; j_gene: TRBJ1-1; CDR3nt: TGTGCCAGCAGCTTAGCTCCGGGACAGGGATTGAACACTGAAGCTTTCTTT; CDR3aa: CASSLAPGQGLNTEAFF
v_gene: TRBV18; d_gene: .; abundance: .; j_gene: TRBJ2-2; CDR3nt: TGTGCCAGCTCACCAGGGACACAGACCGGGGAGCTGTTTTTT; CDR3aa: CASSPGTQTGELFF
v_gene: TRBV7-2; d_gene: .; abundance: .; j_gene: TRBJ1-2; CDR3nt: TGTGCCAGCAGCCAAACCGGGACACTTGATGGCTACACCTTC; CDR3aa: CASSQTGTLDGYTF
v_gene: TRBV4-2; d_gene: .; abundance: .; j_gene: TRBJ1-5; CDR3nt: TGTGCCAGCAGCCGTTCCGGGGTAAGCAATCAGCCCCAGCATTTT; CDR3aa: CASSRSGVSNQPQHF
v_gene: TRBV10-3; d_gene: .; abundance: .; j_gene: TRBJ1-3; CDR3nt: TGTGCCACCGCCCGGGGGGGAGACGCTGGAAACACCATATATTTT; CDR3aa: CATARGGDAGNTIYF
v_gene: TRBV2; d_gene: TRBD1; abundance: .; j_gene: TRBJ2-1; CDR3nt: TGTGCCAGCAGTTCCGACAGGGTTATTGAGCAGTTCTTC; CDR3aa: CASSSDRVIEQFF
v_gene: TRBV28; d_gene: .; abundance: once; j_gene: TRBJ1-2; CDR3nt: TGTGCCAGCAGTTCTGGGGCCACCTATGGCTACACCTTC; CDR3aa: CASSSGATYGYTF
v_gene: TRBV25-1; d_gene: TRBD1; abundance: .; j_gene: TRBJ2-3; CDR3nt: TGTGCCAGCAGTGTGATCAGGACAGGGTACACAGATACGCAGTATTTT; CDR3aa: CASSVIRTGYTDTQYF
v_gene: TRBV7-9; d_gene: .; abundance: .; j_gene: TRBJ2-3; CDR3nt: TGTGCCAGCAGCTTCTCACAGGACAAGACAGATACGCAGTATTTT; CDR3aa: CASSFSQDKTDTQYF
v_gene: TRBV5-8; d_gene: TRBD2; abundance: few; j_gene: TRBJ2-1; CDR3nt: TGTGCCAGCAGCTTCGGGGGGGCTTTCATCCAAGGTGACGAGCAGTTCTTC; CDR3aa: CASSFGGAFIQGDEQFF
v_gene: TRBV30; d_gene: TRBD2; abundance: .; j_gene: TRBJ2-3; CDR3nt: TGTGCCTGGAGTGGAGGGACTAGCGGCGCAGGTGATACGCAGTATTTT; CDR3aa: CAWSGGTSGAGDTQYF
v_gene: TRBV7-9; d_gene: .; abundance: few; j_gene: TRBJ1-2; CDR3nt: TGTGCCAGCAGCTTAGCCCCTCAACTGGGCGGCTACACCTTC; CDR3aa: CASSLAPQLGGYTF
v_gene: TRBV5-1; d_gene: TRBD1; abundance: .; j_gene: TRBJ2-1; CDR3nt: TGCGCCAGCAGCTTGGGAGGACAGGGATACAATGAGCAGTTCTTC; CDR3aa: CASSLGGQGYNEQFF
v_gene: TRBV15; d_gene: TRBD1; abundance: .; j_gene: TRBJ1-2; CDR3nt: TGTGCCACCACTCCGGGAGGGACAGCCTATGGCTACACCTTC; CDR3aa: CATTPGGTAYGYTF